This T cell receptor (beta chain) came from a study of beta chain features in type 1 diabetes. This clone showed up just a few times. Its target is unknown. This CDR3 is built from 16 residues. Germline loops: CDR1 SGHRS, CDR2 YFSETQ. The V end lost 4 bases, the J end lost 7 bases, and 23 bases lay between the germline ends. Every isolated RNA sample was fully reverse transcribed, so sequencing captured expressed TCRB transcripts. Sequenced by immunoSEQ multiplex PCR; TCRdb stores in-frame clones only, minus some. Of 500,000 to 800,000 clones in the sample, approximately 13% were seen once. Whole-study findings and limits: Significant though moderate, a shortening of TCRB CDR3s appeared in all four CD4+ subsets of Type 1 diabetes patients.

The TCR sequence derives from a man younger than 40 with type 1 diabetes. Source material: naive CD4+ T cells from blood. The rearrangement joins TRBV5-1 to TRBJ2-5; tentatively, D is TRBD1 (6 bases). CDR3 coding DNA: TGCGCCAGCAGCCTTCCGACCCAAGCAAAAGGGGGGACCCAGTACTTC. Its protein product is CASSLPTQAKGGTQYF.